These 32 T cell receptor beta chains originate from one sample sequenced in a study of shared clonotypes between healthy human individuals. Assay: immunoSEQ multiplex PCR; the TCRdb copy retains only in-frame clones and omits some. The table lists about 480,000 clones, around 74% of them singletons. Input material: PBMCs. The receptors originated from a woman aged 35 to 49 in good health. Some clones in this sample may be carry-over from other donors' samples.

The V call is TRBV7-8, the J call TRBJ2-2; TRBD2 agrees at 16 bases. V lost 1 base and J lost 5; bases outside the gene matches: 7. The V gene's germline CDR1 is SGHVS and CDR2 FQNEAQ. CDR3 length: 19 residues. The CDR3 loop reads CASSLVGLAGGEWTGELFF. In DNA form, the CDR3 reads TGTGCCAGCAGCTTAGTGGGACTAGCGGGAGGGGAATGGACCGGGGAGCTGTTTTTT.

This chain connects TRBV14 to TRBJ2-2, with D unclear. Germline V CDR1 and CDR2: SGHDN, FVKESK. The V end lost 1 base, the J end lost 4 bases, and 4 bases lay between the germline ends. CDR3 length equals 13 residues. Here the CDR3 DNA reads TGTGCCAGCAGCCAAGGTACCACCGGGGAGCTGTTTTTT. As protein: CASSQGTTGELFF.

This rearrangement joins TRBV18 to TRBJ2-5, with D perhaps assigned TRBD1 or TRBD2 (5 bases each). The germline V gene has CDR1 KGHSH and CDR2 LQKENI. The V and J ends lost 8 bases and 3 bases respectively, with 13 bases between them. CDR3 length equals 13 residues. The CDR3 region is CASTSGGEETQYF. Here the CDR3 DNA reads TGTGCCAGCACATCTGGGGGAGAAGAGACCCAGTACTTC.

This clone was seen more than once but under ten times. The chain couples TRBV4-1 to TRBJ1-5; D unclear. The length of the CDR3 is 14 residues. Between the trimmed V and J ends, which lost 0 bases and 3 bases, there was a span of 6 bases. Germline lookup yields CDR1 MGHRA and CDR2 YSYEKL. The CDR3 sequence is CASSQDTYNQPQHF. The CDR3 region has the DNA TGCGCCAGCAGCCAAGACACCTACAATCAGCCCCAGCATTTT.

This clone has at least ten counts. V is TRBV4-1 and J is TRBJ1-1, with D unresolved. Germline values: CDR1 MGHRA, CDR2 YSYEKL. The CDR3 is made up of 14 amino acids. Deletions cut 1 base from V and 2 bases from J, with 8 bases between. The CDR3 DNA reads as TGCGCCAGCAGCCAAGGTGGGGATAACACTGAAGCTTTCTTT. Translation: CASSQGGDNTEAFF.

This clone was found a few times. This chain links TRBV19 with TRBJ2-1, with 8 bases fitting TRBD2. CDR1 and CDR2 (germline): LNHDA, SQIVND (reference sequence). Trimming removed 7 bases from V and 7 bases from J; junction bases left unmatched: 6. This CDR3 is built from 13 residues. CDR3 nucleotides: TGTGCCAGTAAAGCGGGGGTCGGAAATGAGCAGTTCTTC. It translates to CASKAGVGNEQFF. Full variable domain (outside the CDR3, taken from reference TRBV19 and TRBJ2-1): DGGITQSPKYLFRKEGQNVTLSCEQNLNHDAMYWYRQDPGQGLRLIYYSQIVNDFQKGDIAEGYSVSREKKESFPLTVTSAQKNPTAFYLCASKAGVGNEQFFGPGTRLTVL.

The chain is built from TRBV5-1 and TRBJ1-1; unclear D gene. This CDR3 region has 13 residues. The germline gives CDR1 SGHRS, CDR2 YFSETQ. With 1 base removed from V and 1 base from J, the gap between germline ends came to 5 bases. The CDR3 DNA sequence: TGCGCCAGCAGCTTGCTCGGGAACACTGAAGCTTTCTTT. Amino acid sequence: CASSLLGNTEAFF.

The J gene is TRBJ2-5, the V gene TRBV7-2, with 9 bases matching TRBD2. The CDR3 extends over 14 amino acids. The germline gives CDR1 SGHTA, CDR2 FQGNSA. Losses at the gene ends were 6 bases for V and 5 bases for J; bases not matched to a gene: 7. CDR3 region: CASRGGRAQETQYF. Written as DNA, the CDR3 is TGTGCCAGCAGGGGCGGGAGGGCCCAGGAGACCCAGTACTTC.

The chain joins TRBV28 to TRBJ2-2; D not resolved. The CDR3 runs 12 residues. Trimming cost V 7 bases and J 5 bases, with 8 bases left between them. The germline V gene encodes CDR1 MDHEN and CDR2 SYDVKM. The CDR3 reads CASTLATGELFF. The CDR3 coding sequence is TGTGCCAGCACCCTCGCAACCGGGGAGCTGTTTTTT. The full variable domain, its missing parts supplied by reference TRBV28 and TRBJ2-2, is DVKVTQSSRYLVKRTGEKVFLECVQDMDHENMFWYRQDPGLGLRLIYFSYDVKMKEKGDIPEGYSVSREKKERFSLILESASTNQTSMYLCASTLATGELFFGEGSRLTVL.

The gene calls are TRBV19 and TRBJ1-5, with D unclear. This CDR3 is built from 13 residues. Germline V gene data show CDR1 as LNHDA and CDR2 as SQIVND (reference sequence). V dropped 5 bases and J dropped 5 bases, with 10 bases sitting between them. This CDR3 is CASSWGSDQPQHF. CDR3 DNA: TGTGCCAGTAGTTGGGGTTCTGATCAGCCCCAGCATTTT.

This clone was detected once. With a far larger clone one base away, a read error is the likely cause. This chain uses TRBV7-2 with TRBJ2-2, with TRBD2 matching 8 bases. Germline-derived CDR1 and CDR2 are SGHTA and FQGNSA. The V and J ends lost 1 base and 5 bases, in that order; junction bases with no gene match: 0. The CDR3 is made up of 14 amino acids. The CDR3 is CASSLGLATGELFF. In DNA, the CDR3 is TGTGCCAGCAGCTTAGGACTAGCGACCGGGGAGCTGTTTTTT. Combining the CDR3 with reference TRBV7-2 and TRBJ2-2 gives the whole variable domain GAGVSQSPSNKVTEKGKDVELRCDPISGHTALYWYRQSLGQGLEFLIYFQGNSAPDKSGLPSDRFSAERTGGSVSTLTIQRTQQEDSAVYLCASSLGLATGELFFGEGSRLTVL.

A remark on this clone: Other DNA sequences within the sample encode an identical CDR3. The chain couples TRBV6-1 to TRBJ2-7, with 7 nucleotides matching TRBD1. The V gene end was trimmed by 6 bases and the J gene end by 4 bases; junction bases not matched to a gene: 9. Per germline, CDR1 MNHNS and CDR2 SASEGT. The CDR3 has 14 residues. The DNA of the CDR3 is TGTGCCAGCAGAGGCGGACAGGTAGAGTACGAGCAGTACTTC. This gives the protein CASRGGQVEYEQYF.

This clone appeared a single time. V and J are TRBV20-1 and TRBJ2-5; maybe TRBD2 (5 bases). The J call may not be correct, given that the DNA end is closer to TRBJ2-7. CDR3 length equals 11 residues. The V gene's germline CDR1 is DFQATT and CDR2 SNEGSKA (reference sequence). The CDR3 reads CSHLAPYEQYF. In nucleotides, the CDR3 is TGCAGCCATCTAGCCCCCTACGAGCAGTACTTC.

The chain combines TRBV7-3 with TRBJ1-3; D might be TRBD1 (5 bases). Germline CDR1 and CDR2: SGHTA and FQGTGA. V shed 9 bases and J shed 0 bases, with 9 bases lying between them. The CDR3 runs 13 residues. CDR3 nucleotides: TGTGCCAGGGGACGGTCCTCTGGAAACACCATATATTTT. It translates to CARGRSSGNTIYF. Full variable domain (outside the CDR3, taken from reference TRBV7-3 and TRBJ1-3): GAGVSQTPSNKVTEKGKYVELRCDPISGHTALYWYRQSLGQGPEFLIYFQGTGAADDSGLPNDRFFAVRPEGSVSTLKIQRTERGDSAVYLCARGRSSGNTIYFGEGSWLTVV.

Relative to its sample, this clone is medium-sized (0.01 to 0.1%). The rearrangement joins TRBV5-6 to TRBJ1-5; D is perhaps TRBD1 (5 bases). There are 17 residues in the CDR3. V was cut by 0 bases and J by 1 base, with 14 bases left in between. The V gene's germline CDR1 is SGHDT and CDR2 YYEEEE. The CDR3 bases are TGTGCCAGCAGCTTGGGCAGGGAGAGACCAAGCAATCAGCCCCAGCATTTT. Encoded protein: CASSLGRERPSNQPQHF.

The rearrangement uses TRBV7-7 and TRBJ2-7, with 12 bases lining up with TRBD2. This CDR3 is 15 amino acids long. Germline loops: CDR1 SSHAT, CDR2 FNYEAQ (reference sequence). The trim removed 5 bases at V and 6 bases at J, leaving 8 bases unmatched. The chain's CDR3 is CASSRRLAGDGEQYF. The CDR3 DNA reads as TGTGCCAGCAGCCGCCGACTAGCGGGAGATGGCGAGCAGTACTTC.

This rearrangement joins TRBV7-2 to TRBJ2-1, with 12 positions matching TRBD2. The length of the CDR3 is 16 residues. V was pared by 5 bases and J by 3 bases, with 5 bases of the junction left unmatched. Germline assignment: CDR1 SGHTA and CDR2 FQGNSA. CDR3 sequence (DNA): TGTGCCAGCAGCCTCTCGACTAGCGGGAGCTACAATGAGCAGTTCTTC. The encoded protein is CASSLSTSGSYNEQFF. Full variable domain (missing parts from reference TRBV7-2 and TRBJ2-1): GAGVSQSPSNKVTEKGKDVELRCDPISGHTALYWYRQSLGQGLEFLIYFQGNSAPDKSGLPSDRFSAERTGGSVSTLTIQRTQQEDSAVYLCASSLSTSGSYNEQFFGPGTRLTVL.

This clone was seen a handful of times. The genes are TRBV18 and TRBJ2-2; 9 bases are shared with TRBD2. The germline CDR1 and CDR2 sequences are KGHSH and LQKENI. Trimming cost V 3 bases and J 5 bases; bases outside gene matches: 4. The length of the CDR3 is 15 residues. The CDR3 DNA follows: TGTGCCAGCTCACCCGAGACTAGCGGAACCGGGGAGCTGTTTTTT. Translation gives CASSPETSGTGELFF.

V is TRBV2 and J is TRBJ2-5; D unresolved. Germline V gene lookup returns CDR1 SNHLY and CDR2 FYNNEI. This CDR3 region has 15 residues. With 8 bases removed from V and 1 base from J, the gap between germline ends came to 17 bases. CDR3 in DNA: TGTGCCAGCCGGCCCCTGGGAACTGTCCAAGAGACCCAGTACTTC. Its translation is CASRPLGTVQETQYF.

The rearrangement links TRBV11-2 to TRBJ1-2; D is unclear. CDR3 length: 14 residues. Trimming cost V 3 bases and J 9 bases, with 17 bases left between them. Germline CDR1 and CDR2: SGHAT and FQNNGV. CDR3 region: CASSLAQKTRSYTF. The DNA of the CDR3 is TGTGCCAGCAGCTTGGCACAAAAAACACGAAGCTACACCTTC.

Written as DNA, the CDR3 is TGTGCCATCAGTGAGGGGGCAGAGACCCAGTACTTC. As protein: CAISEGAETQYF. The genes are TRBV10-3 and TRBJ2-5, with D possibly matching TRBD1 (5 bases). V was cut by 2 bases and J by 4 bases, with 5 bases left in between. CDR3 size: 12 residues. Germline CDR1 and CDR2: ENHRY and SYGVKD.

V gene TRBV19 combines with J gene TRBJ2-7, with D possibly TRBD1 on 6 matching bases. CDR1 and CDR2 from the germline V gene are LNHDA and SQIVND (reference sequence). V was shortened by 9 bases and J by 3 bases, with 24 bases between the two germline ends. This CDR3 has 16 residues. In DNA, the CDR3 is TGTGCCAGCAATCGGGACACAAGTTCCCCCTTCTACGAGCAGTACTTC. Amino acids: CASNRDTSSPFYEQYF.

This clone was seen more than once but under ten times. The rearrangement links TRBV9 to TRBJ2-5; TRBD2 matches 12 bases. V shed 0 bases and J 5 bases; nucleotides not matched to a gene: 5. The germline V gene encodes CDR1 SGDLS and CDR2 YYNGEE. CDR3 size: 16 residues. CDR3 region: CASSVAGLAGGETQYF. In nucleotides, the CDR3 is TGTGCCAGCAGCGTAGCGGGGCTAGCGGGAGGGGAGACCCAGTACTTC.

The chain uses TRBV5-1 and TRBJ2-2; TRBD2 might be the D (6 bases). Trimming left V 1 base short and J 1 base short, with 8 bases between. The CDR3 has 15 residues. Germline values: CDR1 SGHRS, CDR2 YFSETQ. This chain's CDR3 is CASSLRRGNTGELFF. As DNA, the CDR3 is TGCGCCAGCAGCTTGCGGAGGGGGAACACCGGGGAGCTGTTTTTT. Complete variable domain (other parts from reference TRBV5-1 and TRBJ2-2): KAGVTQTPRYLIKTRGQQVTLSCSPISGHRSVSWYQQTPGQGLQFLFEYFSETQRNKGNFPGRFSGRQFSNSRSEMNVSTLELGDSALYLCASSLRRGNTGELFFGEGSRLTVL.

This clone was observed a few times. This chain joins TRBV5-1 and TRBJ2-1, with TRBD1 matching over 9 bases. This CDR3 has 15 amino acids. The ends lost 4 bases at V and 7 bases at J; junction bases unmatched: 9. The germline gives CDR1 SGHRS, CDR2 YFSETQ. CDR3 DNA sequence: TGCGCCAGCAGCCGGGACAGGGTTGATGGTAATGAGCAGTTCTTC. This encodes CASSRDRVDGNEQFF.

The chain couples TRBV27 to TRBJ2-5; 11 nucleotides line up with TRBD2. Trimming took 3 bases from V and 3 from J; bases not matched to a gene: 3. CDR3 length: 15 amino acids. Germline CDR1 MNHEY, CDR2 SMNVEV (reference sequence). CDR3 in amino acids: CASSFLAGGKETQYF. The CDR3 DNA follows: TGTGCCAGCAGTTTCCTAGCGGGAGGAAAAGAGACCCAGTACTTC.

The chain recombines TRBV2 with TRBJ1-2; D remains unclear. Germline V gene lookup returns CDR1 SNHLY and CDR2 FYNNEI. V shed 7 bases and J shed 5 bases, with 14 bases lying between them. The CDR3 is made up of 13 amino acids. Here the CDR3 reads CASTQEGRYGYTF. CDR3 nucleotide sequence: TGTGCCAGCACCCAGGAGGGCCGGTATGGCTACACCTTC. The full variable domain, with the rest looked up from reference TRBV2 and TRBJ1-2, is EPEVTQTPSHQVTQMGQEVILRCVPISNHLYFYWYRQILGQKVEFLVSFYNNEISEKSEIFDDQFSVERPDGSNFTLKIRSTKLEDSAMYFCASTQEGRYGYTFGSGTRLTVV.

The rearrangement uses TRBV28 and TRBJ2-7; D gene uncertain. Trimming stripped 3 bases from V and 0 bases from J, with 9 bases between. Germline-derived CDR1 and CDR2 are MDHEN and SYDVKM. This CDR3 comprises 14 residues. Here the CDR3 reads CASSLELSSYEQYF. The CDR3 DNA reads TGTGCCAGCAGTTTGGAGCTAAGCTCCTACGAGCAGTACTTC.

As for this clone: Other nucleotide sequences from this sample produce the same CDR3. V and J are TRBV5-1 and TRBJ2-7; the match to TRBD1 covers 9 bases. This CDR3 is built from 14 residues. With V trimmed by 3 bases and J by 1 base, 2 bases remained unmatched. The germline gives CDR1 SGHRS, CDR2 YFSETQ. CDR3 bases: TGCGCCAGCAGCTCGGGACAGGGTTCCTACGAGCAGTACTTC. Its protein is CASSSGQGSYEQYF.

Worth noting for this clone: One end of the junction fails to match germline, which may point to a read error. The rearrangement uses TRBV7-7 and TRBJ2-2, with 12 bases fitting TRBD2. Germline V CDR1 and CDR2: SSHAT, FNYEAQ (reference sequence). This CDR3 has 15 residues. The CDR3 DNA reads TGTGCTAGCAGCTCCGGACTAGCGGGAACCGGGGAGCTGTTTTTT. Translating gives CASSSGLAGTGELFF.

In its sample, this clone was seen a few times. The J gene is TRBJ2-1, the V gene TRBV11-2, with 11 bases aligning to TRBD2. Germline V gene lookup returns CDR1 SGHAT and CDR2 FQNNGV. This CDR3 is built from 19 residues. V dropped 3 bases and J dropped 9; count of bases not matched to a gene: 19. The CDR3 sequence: CASSFKGAWVAGGPGEQFF. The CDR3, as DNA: TGTGCCAGCAGCTTCAAGGGGGCCTGGGTAGCGGGAGGGCCAGGTGAGCAGTTCTTC.

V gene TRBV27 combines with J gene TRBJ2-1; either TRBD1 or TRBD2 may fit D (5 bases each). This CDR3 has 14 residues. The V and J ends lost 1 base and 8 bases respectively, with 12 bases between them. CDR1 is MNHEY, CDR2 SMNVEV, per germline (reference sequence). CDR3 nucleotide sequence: TGTGCCAGCAGTTTATTCGGGGCTTTCGATGAGCAGTTCTTC. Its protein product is CASSLFGAFDEQFF.